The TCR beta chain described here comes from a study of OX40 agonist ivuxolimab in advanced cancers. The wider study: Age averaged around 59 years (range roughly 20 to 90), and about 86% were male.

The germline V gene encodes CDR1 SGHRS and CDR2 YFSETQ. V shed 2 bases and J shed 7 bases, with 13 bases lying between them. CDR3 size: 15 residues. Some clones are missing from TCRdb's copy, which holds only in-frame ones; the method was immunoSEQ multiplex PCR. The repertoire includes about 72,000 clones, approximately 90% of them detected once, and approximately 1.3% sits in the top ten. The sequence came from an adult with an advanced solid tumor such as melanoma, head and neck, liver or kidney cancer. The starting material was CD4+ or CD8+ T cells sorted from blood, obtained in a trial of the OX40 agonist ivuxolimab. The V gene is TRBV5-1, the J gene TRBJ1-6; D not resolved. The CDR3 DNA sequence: TGCGCCAGCAGCTTCAAGGCAGGAGTAAATTCACCCCTCCACTTT. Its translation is CASSFKAGVNSPLHF.